This T cell receptor (beta chain) emerged from a study of blood T cell repertoires in COVID-19 (dated by TCRdb to 2018 to 2021). About the full investigation: The collaborator samples originated in the United States, Italy and Spain and spanned the acute and convalescent phases of COVID-19. The prospective study material was composed of cDNA or gDNA derived from T cells, B-cell-depleted T cells, or PBMCs. Subjects who had been exposed to COVID-19, were actively infected with it, or had recovered from it provided the deeply sampled blood TCRbeta repertoires that made up the dataset. A freely available public database, intended as a resource for researchers studying the immune response to SARS-CoV-2, is where the repertoires were released. The samples were drawn from two sources: the first 160 participants of the ongoing ImmuneRACE study, and over 1,000 subjects contributed by 6 global collaborators. The sample metadata nearly always contained a de-identified subject ID, COVID-19 status, age in years and sex. Where available, HLA class I and class II types were taken from metadata supplied by the sample provider and were not determined by assay-based typing.

To note about this clone: Its antigen is unknown. It has no much larger one-base neighbor in the sample; base qualities were not kept.

The germline V gene (reference sequence) supplies CDR1 MNHEY and CDR2 SMNVEV. Trimming accounts for 8 bases at V and 4 bases at J, while the number of junction bases matched to no gene is 9. Including the terminal cysteine and phenylalanine, the CDR3 comprises 15 residues. Only the CDR3 region is kept as DNA, spanning 45 bases read in frame from base 1. TCRbeta CDR3 regions were amplified from genomic DNA by means of the immunoSEQ Assay, a bias-controlled multiplex PCR. As for how the authors treated the data: Within the assay, amplification of reference gene primers was used to estimate how many nucleated cells each sample contained. To quantify the absolute abundance of each unique TCRbeta CDR3 rearrangement, sequence reads were collapsed and filtered. For each sample, productive Simpson clonality was calculated as the square root of Simpson's diversity index across productive rearrangements. TCRdb took this table from immuneACCESS and kept in-frame rearrangements with V and J called. Such tables lack part of the clones; where checked against another copy, unresolved V genes explain under half of the gap, and the rest is unexplained. That table furnishes V, J and clone size, whereas the DNA furnished D and trimming. Counted in this sample were fewer than 85,000 clones; around 83% of them appeared once. 6.5% to 7.5% of the sample is held by the ten biggest clonotypes.

Here is what the overall study found, with its caveats: The amount of clinical and demographic metadata varied by source and participant and was provided uncurated.

At one collaborating source in Seattle, patients were enrolled during active infection and were followed longitudinally through the course of disease. Collaborating institutions collected whole blood in K2EDTA tubes following their own protocols. For TCRbeta analysis, collaborators shipped samples as frozen whole blood, isolated PBMCs, or DNA extracted from either of those sample types. The chain was built from TRBV27 and TRBJ1-1, with 11 central nucleotides matching TRBD1. This TCR came from a young man with COVID-19, enrolled during active disease. The sequencing sample was made of peripheral blood. The CDR3 sequence is CASSPGTGGGTEAFF. At the DNA level, the sequence is TGTGCCAGCTCACCCGGGACAGGGGGGGGCACTGAAGCTTTCTTT.